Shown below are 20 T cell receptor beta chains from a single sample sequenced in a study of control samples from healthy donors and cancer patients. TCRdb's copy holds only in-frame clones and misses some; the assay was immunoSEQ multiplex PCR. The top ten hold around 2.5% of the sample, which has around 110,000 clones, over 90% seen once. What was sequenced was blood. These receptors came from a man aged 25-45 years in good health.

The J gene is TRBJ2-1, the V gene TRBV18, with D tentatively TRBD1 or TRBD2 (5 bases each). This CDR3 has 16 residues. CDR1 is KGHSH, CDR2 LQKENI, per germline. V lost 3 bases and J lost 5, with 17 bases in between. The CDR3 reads CASSPRGPSWDNEQFF. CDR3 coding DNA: TGTGCCAGCTCACCCCGGGGCCCTAGCTGGGACAATGAGCAGTTCTTC.

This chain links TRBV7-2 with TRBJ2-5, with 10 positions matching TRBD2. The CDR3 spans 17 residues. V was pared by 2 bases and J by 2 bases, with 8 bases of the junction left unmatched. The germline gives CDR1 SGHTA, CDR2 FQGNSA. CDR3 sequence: CASSLRPWTSGQETQYF. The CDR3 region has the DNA TGTGCCAGCAGCTTAAGGCCTTGGACTAGCGGACAAGAGACCCAGTACTTC.

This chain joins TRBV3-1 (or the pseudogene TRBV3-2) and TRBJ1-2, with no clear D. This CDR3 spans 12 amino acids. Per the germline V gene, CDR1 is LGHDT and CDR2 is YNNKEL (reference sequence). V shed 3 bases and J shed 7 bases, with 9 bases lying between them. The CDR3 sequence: CASSQGIGGYTF. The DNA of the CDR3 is TGTGCCAGCAGCCAGGGGATAGGTGGCTACACCTTC.

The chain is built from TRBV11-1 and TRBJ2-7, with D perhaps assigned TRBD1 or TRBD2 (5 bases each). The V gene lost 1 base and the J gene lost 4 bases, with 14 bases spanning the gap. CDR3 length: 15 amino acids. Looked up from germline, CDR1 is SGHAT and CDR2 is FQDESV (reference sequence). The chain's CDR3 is CASSLGDQGVYEQYF. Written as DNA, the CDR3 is TGTGCCAGCAGCTTAGGGGACCAGGGAGTATACGAGCAGTACTTC.

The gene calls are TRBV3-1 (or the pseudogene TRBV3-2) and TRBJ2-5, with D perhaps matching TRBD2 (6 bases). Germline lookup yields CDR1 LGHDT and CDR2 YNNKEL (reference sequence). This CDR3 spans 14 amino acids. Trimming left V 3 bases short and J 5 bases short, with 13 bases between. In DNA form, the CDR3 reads TGTGCCAGCAGCCACCCGACTAGTAGGGAGACCCAGTACTTC. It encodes CASSHPTSRETQYF.

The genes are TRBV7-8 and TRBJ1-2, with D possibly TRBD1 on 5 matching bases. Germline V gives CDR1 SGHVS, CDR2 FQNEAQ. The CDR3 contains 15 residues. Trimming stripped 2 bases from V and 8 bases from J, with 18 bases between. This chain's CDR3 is CASSLLSQGAWGYTF. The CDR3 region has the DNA TGTGCCAGCAGCTTACTATCTCAAGGGGCCTGGGGCTACACCTTC. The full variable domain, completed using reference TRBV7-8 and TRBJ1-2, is GAGVSQSPRYKVAKRGQDVALRCDPISGHVSLFWYQQALGQGPEFLTYFQNEAQLDKSGLPSDRFFAERPEGSVSTLKIQRTQQEDSAVYLCASSLLSQGAWGYTFGSGTRLTVV.

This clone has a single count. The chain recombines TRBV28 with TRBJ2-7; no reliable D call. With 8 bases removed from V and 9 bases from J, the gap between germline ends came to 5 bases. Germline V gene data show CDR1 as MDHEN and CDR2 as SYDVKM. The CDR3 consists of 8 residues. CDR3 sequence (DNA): TGTGCCAGCCGATCGCAGTACTTC. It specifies CASRSQYF. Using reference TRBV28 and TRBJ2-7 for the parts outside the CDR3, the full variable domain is DVKVTQSSRYLVKRTGEKVFLECVQDMDHENMFWYRQDPGLGLRLIYFSYDVKMKEKGDIPEGYSVSREKKERFSLILESASTNQTSMYLCASRSQYFGPGTRLTVT.

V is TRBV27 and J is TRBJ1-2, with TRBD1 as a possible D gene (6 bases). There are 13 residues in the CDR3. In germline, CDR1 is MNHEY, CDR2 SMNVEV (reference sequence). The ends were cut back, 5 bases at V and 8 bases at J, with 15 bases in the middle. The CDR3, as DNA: TGTGCCAGCAGTCTACAGGGATCAGGCGGCTACACCTTC. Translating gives CASSLQGSGGYTF.

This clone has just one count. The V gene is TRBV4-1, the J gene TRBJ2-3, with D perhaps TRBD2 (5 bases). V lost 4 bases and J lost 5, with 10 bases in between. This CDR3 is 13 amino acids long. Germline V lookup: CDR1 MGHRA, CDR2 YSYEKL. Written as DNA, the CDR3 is TGCGCCAGCAGCCTAATCCGGGGAGATACGCAGTATTTT. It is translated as CASSLIRGDTQYF.

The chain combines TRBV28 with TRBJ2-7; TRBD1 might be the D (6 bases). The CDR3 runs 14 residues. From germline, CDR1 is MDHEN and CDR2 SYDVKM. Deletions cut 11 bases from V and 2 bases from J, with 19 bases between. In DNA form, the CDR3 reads TGTGCCGGCTCCTCGTCGACAGGTGCCTACGAGCAGTACTTC. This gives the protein CAGSSSTGAYEQYF.

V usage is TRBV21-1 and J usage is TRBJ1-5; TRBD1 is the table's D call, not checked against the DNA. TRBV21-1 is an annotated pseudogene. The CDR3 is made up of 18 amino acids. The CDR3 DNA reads TGTGCCAGCAGCAAAAGGGACGGGGACAGGGGGCAAGCGGGGCCCCAGCATTTT. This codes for CASSKRDGDRGQAGPQHF.

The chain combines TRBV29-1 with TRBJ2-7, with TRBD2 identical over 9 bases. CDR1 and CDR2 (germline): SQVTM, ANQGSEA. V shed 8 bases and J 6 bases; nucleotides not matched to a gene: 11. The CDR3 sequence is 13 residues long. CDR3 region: CSMSLAGDSEQYF. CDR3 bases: TGCAGCATGAGTTTAGCGGGGGATTCCGAGCAGTACTTC.

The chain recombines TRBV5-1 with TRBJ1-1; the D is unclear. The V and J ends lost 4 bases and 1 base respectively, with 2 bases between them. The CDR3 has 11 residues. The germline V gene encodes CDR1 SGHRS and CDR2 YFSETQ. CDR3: CASSRNTEAFF. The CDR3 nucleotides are TGCGCCAGCAGCCGGAACACTGAAGCTTTCTTT.

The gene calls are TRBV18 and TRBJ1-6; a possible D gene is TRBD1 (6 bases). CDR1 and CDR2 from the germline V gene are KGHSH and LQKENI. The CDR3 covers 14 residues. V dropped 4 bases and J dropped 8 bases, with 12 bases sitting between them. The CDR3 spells CASSQRTADSPLHF. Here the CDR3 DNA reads TGTGCCAGCTCACAACGGACAGCGGATTCACCCCTCCACTTT. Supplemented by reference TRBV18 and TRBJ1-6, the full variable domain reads NAGVMQNPRHLVRRRGQEARLRCSPMKGHSHVYWYRQLPEEGLKFMVYLQKENIIDESGMPKERFSAEFPKEGPSILRIQQVVRGDSAAYFCASSQRTADSPLHFGNGTRLTVT.

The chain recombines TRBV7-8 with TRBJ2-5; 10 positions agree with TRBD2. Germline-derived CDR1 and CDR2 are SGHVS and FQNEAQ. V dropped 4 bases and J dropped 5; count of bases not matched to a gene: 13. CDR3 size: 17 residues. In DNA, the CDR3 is TGTGCCAGCAGCTCCATCGGCCAGCGGGGGGGCCCTGAGACCCAGTACTTC. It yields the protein CASSSIGQRGGPETQYF.

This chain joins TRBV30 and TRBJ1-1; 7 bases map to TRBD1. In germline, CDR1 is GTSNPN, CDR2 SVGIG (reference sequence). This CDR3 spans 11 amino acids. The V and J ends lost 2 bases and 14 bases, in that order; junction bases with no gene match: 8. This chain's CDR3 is CAWSFSGGRFF. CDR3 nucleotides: TGTGCCTGGAGTTTTTCAGGGGGACGCTTCTTT.

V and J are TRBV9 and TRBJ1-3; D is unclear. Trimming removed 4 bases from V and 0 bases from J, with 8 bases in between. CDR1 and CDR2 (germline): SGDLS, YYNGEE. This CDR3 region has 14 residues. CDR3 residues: CASSRGDSGNTIYF. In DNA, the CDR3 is TGTGCCAGCAGCCGAGGAGACTCTGGAAACACCATATATTTT.

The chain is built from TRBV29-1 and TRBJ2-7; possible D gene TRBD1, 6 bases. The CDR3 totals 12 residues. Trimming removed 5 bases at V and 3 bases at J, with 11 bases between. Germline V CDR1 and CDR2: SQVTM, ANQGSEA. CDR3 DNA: TGCAGCGTTCGTCGGGACAACTACGAGCAGTACTTC. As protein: CSVRRDNYEQYF.

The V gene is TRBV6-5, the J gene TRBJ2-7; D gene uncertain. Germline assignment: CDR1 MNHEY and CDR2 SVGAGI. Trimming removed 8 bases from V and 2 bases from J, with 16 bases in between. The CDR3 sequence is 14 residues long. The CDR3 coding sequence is TGTGCCAGCCGTCCCTCAATGGGCCCCTACGAGCAGTACGTC. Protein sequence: CASRPSMGPYEQYV.

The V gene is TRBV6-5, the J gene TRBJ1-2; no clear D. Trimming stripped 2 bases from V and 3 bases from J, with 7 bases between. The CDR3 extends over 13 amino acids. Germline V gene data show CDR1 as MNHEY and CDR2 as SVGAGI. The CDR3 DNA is TGTGCCAGCAGTTACCGGTTGGACTATGGCTACACCTTC. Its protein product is CASSYRLDYGYTF.